The next 17 T cell receptor beta chains were all read from a single sample in a study of CD8 T cells in Susac syndrome. Random-hexamer reverse transcription was applied to roughly 0.45 to 1 ug RNA. MiXCR, applied by TCRdb to the immunoSEQ multiplex PCR reads, yields one record per CDR3 protein. In the table there are some 140,000 distinct CDR3 sequences, approximately 95% of which are singletons. Sequenced input: CD8+ T cells from PBMCs. These receptors came from a human donor with Susac syndrome.

This chain uses TRBV7-6 with TRBJ2-4; D may be TRBD1 (6 bases). Germline CDR1 SGHVS, CDR2 FNYEAQ. The CDR3 has 19 amino acids. The V gene lost 0 bases and the J gene lost 1 base, with 19 bases spanning the gap. CDR3 nucleotide sequence: TGTGCCAGCAGCTTAGCCCCCTGGGGGCTGGATCGGGCCAAAAACATTCAGTACTTC. It codes for CASSLAPWGLDRAKNIQYF.

The V gene is TRBV29-1, the J gene TRBJ1-2; TRBD1 aligns across 11 bases. The CDR3 is 15 residues long. Looked up from germline, CDR1 is SQVTM and CDR2 is ANQGSEA. V lost 1 base to trimming and J lost 8 bases; unmatched junction nucleotides: 9. Here the CDR3 DNA reads TGCAGCGTTGAAGGGGAGGACAGGGGGCTCGGGGGCTACACCTTC. Translating it yields CSVEGEDRGLGGYTF.

V is TRBV7-3 and J is TRBJ2-5; 12 bases match TRBD1. V dropped 5 bases and J dropped 4; count of bases not matched to a gene: 5. In germline, CDR1 is SGHTA, CDR2 FQGTGA. CDR3 length equals 15 residues. The CDR3 coding sequence is TGTGCCAGCAGCCCCGGGACAGGGGGCGCAGAGACCCAGTACTTC. Residues: CASSPGTGGAETQYF.

This chain joins TRBV15 and TRBJ2-5, with 7 bases lining up with TRBD1. The germline gives CDR1 LNHNV, CDR2 YYDKDF (reference sequence). The CDR3 is 13 amino acids. V dropped 6 bases and J dropped 5; count of bases not matched to a gene: 6. The CDR3 is CATRKTGLETQYF. The CDR3 DNA follows: TGTGCCACCAGAAAGACAGGGCTGGAGACCCAGTACTTC.

The chain uses TRBV9 and TRBJ2-3, with 7 positions matching TRBD1. The CDR3 totals 13 residues. Germline V gene lookup returns CDR1 SGDLS and CDR2 YYNGEE. With V trimmed by 3 bases and J by 5 bases, 3 bases remained unmatched. The CDR3 DNA is TGTGCCAGCAGCGAGGGGGCCGGAGATACGCAGTATTTT. This sequence encodes CASSEGAGDTQYF.

J is TRBJ2-7 and V is TRBV13; D remains ambiguous. Trimming took 5 bases from V and 5 from J, leaving 7 bases between them. Germline V gene data show CDR1 as PRHDT and CDR2 as FYEKMQ (reference sequence). There are 11 residues in the CDR3. In nucleotides, the CDR3 is TGTGCCAGCAGCCTTAACCACGAGCAGTACTTC. This encodes CASSLNHEQYF.

The V call is TRBV2, the J call TRBJ2-3; no firm D call. This CDR3 spans 12 amino acids. V was clipped by 7 bases and J by 3 bases, with 8 bases between them. The germline CDR1 and CDR2 sequences are SNHLY and FYNNEI. CDR3 loop: CASTRRTDTQYF. The DNA of the CDR3 is TGTGCCAGCACAAGACGGACAGATACGCAGTATTTT.

The chain couples TRBV12-3 or TRBV12-4 to TRBJ1-1; D not certain. V lost 7 bases, J lost 1 base, and 7 bases lay in between. The CDR3 contains 12 residues. Here the CDR3 reads CASTTQNTEAFF. The DNA for the CDR3 is TGTGCCAGCACCACCCAGAACACTGAAGCTTTCTTT.

V usage is TRBV20-1 and J usage is TRBJ2-7, with 8 positions matching TRBD1. The germline V gene has CDR1 DFQATT and CDR2 SNEGSKA (reference sequence). The CDR3 is made up of 15 amino acids. The ends lost 6 bases at V and 0 bases at J; junction bases unmatched: 10. CDR3 sequence (DNA): TGCAGTGCCGTCCCGCTAGACAGGGGCTCCTACGAGCAGTACTTC. It specifies CSAVPLDRGSYEQYF.

This clonotype was counted once. The chain carries TRBV11-3 and TRBJ2-1; D is perhaps TRBD1 (5 bases). V dropped 8 bases and J dropped 3 bases, with 8 bases sitting between them. The CDR3 totals 12 residues. In germline, CDR1 is SGHNT, CDR2 YENEEA. The DNA of the CDR3 is TGTGCCAGCCAGGGTGGCTACAATGAGCAGTTCTTC. Protein product: CASQGGYNEQFF.

The chain employs TRBV6-6 and TRBJ2-7; 12 nucleotides agree with TRBD1. V gave up 2 bases and J gave up 6 bases; unmatched junction bases: 8. CDR3 length equals 16 residues. Germline V gene lookup returns CDR1 MNHNY and CDR2 SVGAGI (reference sequence). CDR3 coding DNA: TGTGCCAGCAGTTACGCACCGGGACAGGGGGCAAGCGAGCAGTACTTC. The encoded protein is CASSYAPGQGASEQYF.

This chain connects TRBV5-6 to TRBJ2-7, with 10 bases that match TRBD2. CDR1 and CDR2 (germline): SGHDT, YYEEEE. The J segment lost 3 bases and the V segment lost 4 bases, leaving 10 bases of the junction unmatched. CDR3 length: 16 residues. The CDR3 loop is CASSDAGLARIYEQYF. CDR3 nucleotide sequence: TGTGCCAGCAGCGATGCGGGACTAGCGAGAATCTACGAGCAGTACTTC.

This sequence joins TRBV28 and TRBJ2-5; TRBD2 aligns across 7 bases. Germline lookup yields CDR1 MDHEN and CDR2 SYDVKM. CDR3 length equals 15 residues. The junction had 13 bases not matched to a gene; V was cut back by 5 bases and J by 7 bases. The CDR3 DNA follows: TGTGCCAGCAGTCCCTCGCTAGCGGACATCGTGACCCAGTACTTC. It encodes CASSPSLADIVTQYF.

The chain has TRBV5-4 and TRBJ2-1; 8 bases fit TRBD2. J was trimmed by 0 bases and V by 1 base; bases with no gene match: 9. Germline CDR1 and CDR2: SGHNT and YYREEE (reference sequence). The CDR3 is 18 residues long. The CDR3 nucleotides are TGTGCCAGCAGCTTGCGGGGGGGACGTTCAAGCTCCTACAATGAGCAGTTCTTC. This codes for CASSLRGGRSSSYNEQFF.

V and J are TRBV30 and TRBJ1-2; 7 bases map to TRBD1. This CDR3 spans 11 amino acids. Germline CDR1 is GTSNPN and CDR2 is SVGIG (reference sequence). In nucleotides, the CDR3 is TGTGCGCTAACAGGGGTCTATGGCTACACCTTC. Protein sequence: CALTGVYGYTF.

This chain's CDR3 is CASSVEAPISNEQFF. The CDR3 coding sequence is TGTGCCAGCAGCGTAGAAGCGCCAATATCCAATGAGCAGTTCTTC. The chain joins TRBV9 to TRBJ2-1; D remains unclear. The CDR3 totals 15 residues. The germline V gene has CDR1 SGDLS and CDR2 YYNGEE. Trimming left V 0 bases short and J 6 bases short, with 13 bases between. The variable domain in full, with the rest retrieved from reference TRBV9 and TRBJ2-1, is DSGVTQTPKHLITATGQRVTLRCSPRSGDLSVYWYQQSLDQGLQFLIQYYNGEERAKGNILERFSAQQFPDLHSELNLSSLELGDSALYFCASSVEAPISNEQFFGPGTRLTVL.

This sequence joins TRBV4-1 and TRBJ1-4; D not resolved. Between the trimmed V and J ends, which lost 0 bases and 5 bases, there was a span of 10 bases. The CDR3 runs to 15 residues. The germline CDR1 and CDR2 sequences are MGHRA and YSYEKL. CDR3 coding DNA: TGCGCCAGCAGCCAAGAAGTAGGGAACAATGAAAAACTGTTTTTT. Amino acids: CASSQEVGNNEKLFF.